The TCR beta chain under discussion was sequenced for a study of tumor-infiltrating lymphocytes in primary liver carcinoma. Whole-study results and caveats: Lesser overlap characterized tumor-adjacent and tumor-blood pairs relative to tumor region pairs.

As regards this clonotype: The antigen is unknown. A read error may produce the germline difference seen at one junction end.

Co-extracting RNA and DNA was done with about 20-34 mg of unsorted bulk tissue as input. Using a constant-region primer together with ProtoScript II reverse transcriptase, TCR beta cDNA was made from around 0.55 ug of total RNA. Three nested multiplex PCR rounds, a slightly modified ARM-PCR, produced the libraries for TCR beta. TRBV1-TRBV30 forward primers and a C-beta reverse primer were used in the first two PCR rounds, which each ran for about 10 cycles. TCRdb re-called the multiplex PCR reads through MiXCR, storing one row per CDR3 protein. The sample records tens of thousands of distinct CDR3 sequences, 60% to 75% being singletons. The CDR3 runs 16 residues. Germline-derived CDR1 and CDR2 are SGHNT and YYREEE (reference sequence).

Sample: liver tumor tissue from sampling region 3. The subset here: tumor region T3, left-lateral pole. The chain employs TRBV5-4 and TRBJ2-5, with 8 bases aligning to TRBD2. The sequence was obtained from a man aged 40-49 years with primary liver carcinoma and hepatitis B virus infection. DNA for the CDR3: TGTGTCAGCAGCACCCTTGGCGGGAGGCTTCAAGAGACCCAGTACTTC. The encoded protein is CVSSTLGGRLQETQYF.